This TCR beta chain is from a study of blood T cell repertoires in COVID-19. Whole-study context: The analysed material was cDNA or gDNA that came from T cells, B-cell-depleted T cells, or PBMCs.

Sequencing used immunoSEQ multiplex PCR; TCRdb keeps in-frame clones, though not all of them. The data contain 250,000 or so clones, about 85% of them seen just once; the ten biggest clones take up around 6.3%. Individuals in the exposed group had encountered a COVID-19 case within 2 weeks preceding study entry. The origin of this receptor is a woman aged 50 to 60 who had been exposed to COVID-19. Sequenced material: PBMCs or T cells enriched from blood (not recorded which).

The CDR3 region is CASSVSVNEQFF. The CDR3 bases are TGCGCCAGCAGTGTATCGGTAAATGAGCAGTTCTTC. The V gene is TRBV10-1, the J gene TRBJ2-1, with D unresolved. Trimming left V 4 bases short and J 7 bases short, with 8 bases between. This CDR3 region has 12 residues. Germline CDR1 is WNHNN and CDR2 is SYGVQD (reference sequence).